This entry concerns a single TCR beta chain. This record comes from a study of blood T cell repertoires in COVID-19. On the study more broadly: Acute and convalescent COVID-19 samples came from the United States, Italy and Spain. T cells, B-cell-depleted T cells, or PBMCs supplied cDNA or gDNA.

Produced via immunoSEQ multiplex PCR; TCRdb's table is partial and in-frame only. The sample holds about 70,000 clones, 60% to 85% seen once. The sample comprised peripheral blood. The sequence was obtained from a man in his 70s with acute or convalescent COVID-19.

CDR3 loop: CASSYEEDYEQYF. The CDR3 nucleotides read TGTGCCAGCAGTTACGAGGAAGACTACGAGCAGTACTTC. The chain recombines TRBV6-2 or TRBV6-3 with TRBJ2-7; no definite D call. The germline V and J ends were trimmed by 2 bases and 3 bases, with 8 bases remaining between them. CDR1 and CDR2 (germline): MNHEY, SVGEGT. There are 13 residues in the CDR3.